These T cell receptor beta chains were read from a single sample in a study of vaccination and CD4 T cells after COVID-19. TCRdb passed the PCR reads through MiXCR, listing each CDR3 protein once. Here the sample spans around 25,000 distinct CDR3 sequences, about 29% being singletons. Their target antigens are unknown. The sample consisted of CD4+ T cells from blood, cultured in vitro, taken about 7 months after SARS-CoV-2 vaccination. These receptors were collected from a human donor who had recovered from COVID-19. Each CDR3 is given with its conserved first and last residue. The order of the fields is J gene, V gene, clone size, D gene, CDR3 DNA, CDR3 protein. A D gene is named only where the DNA matches it firmly. Size is omitted from some rows. Given values are once, few, many or a class for expanded clones.

J gene: TRBJ2-3
V gene: TRBV4-2
clone size: NA
D gene: NA
CDR3 DNA: TGTGCCAGCTCCTCTCCCCCAGATACGCAGTATTTT
CDR3 protein: CASSSPPDTQYF

J gene: TRBJ2-5
V gene: TRBV20-1
clone size: NA
D gene: TRBD2
CDR3 DNA: TGCAGTGCTAGAGTCTCTCAGCTAGCGGGAGACTGGGAGACCCAGTACTTC
CDR3 protein: CSARVSQLAGDWETQYF

J gene: TRBJ2-1
V gene: TRBV6-1
clone size: NA
D gene: NA
CDR3 DNA: TGTGCCAGCATTAGGGGGAGAACCTACAATGAGCAGTTCTTC
CDR3 protein: CASIRGRTYNEQFF

J gene: TRBJ1-5
V gene: TRBV6-1
clone size: few
D gene: NA
CDR3 DNA: TGTGCCAGCAGACTAACAACCAATCAGCCCCAGCATTTT
CDR3 protein: CASRLTTNQPQHF

J gene: TRBJ1-5
V gene: TRBV10-3
clone size: NA
D gene: TRBD1
CDR3 DNA: TGTGCCATCAGGGACAGGGACGGTCAGCCCCAGCATTTT
CDR3 protein: CAIRDRDGQPQHF

J gene: TRBJ2-7
V gene: TRBV27
clone size: few
D gene: NA
CDR3 DNA: TGTGCCAGCACCCTTAGGGGGGCCGGCAGAGCTATCTACGAGCAGTACTTC
CDR3 protein: CASTLRGAGRAIYEQYF

J gene: TRBJ2-1
V gene: TRBV6-4
clone size: NA
D gene: NA
CDR3 DNA: TGTGCCAGCAGAGTACGAGGGGGGCACAATGAGCAGTTCTTC
CDR3 protein: CASRVRGGHNEQFF

J gene: TRBJ2-5
V gene: TRBV28
clone size: NA
D gene: TRBD1
CDR3 DNA: TGTGCCAGCACCAAGCGTCTGGGGACAGGGGGTGGATCTGAGACCCAGTACTTC
CDR3 protein: CASTKRLGTGGGSETQYF

J gene: TRBJ1-2
V gene: TRBV29-1
clone size: NA
D gene: NA
CDR3 DNA: TGCAGCGTGGGTCTTGGGTCTCCCGGGTATGGCTACACCTTC
CDR3 protein: CSVGLGSPGYGYTF

J gene: TRBJ2-2
V gene: TRBV27
clone size: NA
D gene: NA
CDR3 DNA: TGTGCCAGCAGTGTGCAGAACACCGGGGAGCTGTTTTTT
CDR3 protein: CASSVQNTGELFF

J gene: TRBJ2-1
V gene: TRBV7-9
clone size: NA
D gene: TRBD2
CDR3 DNA: TGTGCCAGCAGCCCACATCGACCTAGCGGGTCGGGCCATGAGCAGTTCTTC
CDR3 protein: CASSPHRPSGSGHEQFF

J gene: TRBJ1-3
V gene: TRBV20-1
clone size: NA
D gene: TRBD1
CDR3 DNA: TGCAGTGTACAGGGGGCGTCTGGAAACACCATATATTTT
CDR3 protein: CSVQGASGNTIYF

J gene: TRBJ2-5
V gene: TRBV20-1
clone size: NA
D gene: TRBD2
CDR3 DNA: TGCAGTGCTAGAGATCCCCTAGCGGGGGCCCTTGAGACCCAGTACTTC
CDR3 protein: CSARDPLAGALETQYF

J gene: TRBJ1-2
V gene: TRBV19
clone size: few
D gene: TRBD1
CDR3 DNA: TGTGCCAGTAGTACGGGACAGGGGGCTTTTGGCTACACCTTC
CDR3 protein: CASSTGQGAFGYTF

J gene: TRBJ1-2
V gene: TRBV4-2
clone size: few
D gene: NA
CDR3 DNA: TGTGCCAGCAGCCAAGCCCCTTCGGGGGGTTACGGCTACACCTTC
CDR3 protein: CASSQAPSGGYGYTF

J gene: TRBJ2-7
V gene: TRBV4-2
clone size: NA
D gene: NA
CDR3 DNA: TGTGCCAGCAGCCAAAGGATTTCCGAAGGGTCCGAGCAGTACTTC
CDR3 protein: CASSQRISEGSEQYF

J gene: TRBJ2-3
V gene: TRBV7-3
clone size: few
D gene: NA
CDR3 DNA: TGTGCCAGCAGCTTCCAGGGAGGCGCAGATACGCAGTATTTT
CDR3 protein: CASSFQGGADTQYF

J gene: TRBJ2-1
V gene: TRBV7-6
clone size: NA
D gene: NA
CDR3 DNA: TGTGCCAGCAGCTTAACGGAATGGAGCTCCTACAATGAGCAGTTCTTC
CDR3 protein: CASSLTEWSSYNEQFF

J gene: TRBJ2-5
V gene: TRBV6-1
clone size: few
D gene: NA
CDR3 DNA: TGTGCCAGCAGTGGACAGGTCCAAGAGACCCAGTACTTC
CDR3 protein: CASSGQVQETQYF

J gene: TRBJ1-2
V gene: TRBV15
clone size: few
D gene: NA
CDR3 DNA: TGTGCCACCAGAAAAGTGGGAGCTAACTATGGCTACACCTTC
CDR3 protein: CATRKVGANYGYTF

J gene: TRBJ2-7
V gene: TRBV7-9
clone size: NA
D gene: TRBD2
CDR3 DNA: TGTGCCAGCAGCTTTGGCGGGAGGAACTCCTACGAGCAGTACTTC
CDR3 protein: CASSFGGRNSYEQYF

J gene: TRBJ2-5
V gene: TRBV21-1
clone size: NA
D gene: NA
CDR3 DNA: TGTGCCAGCAGCAGGGACGGGCAGTACTTC
CDR3 protein: CASSRDGQYF

J gene: TRBJ2-7
V gene: TRBV28
clone size: few
D gene: TRBD2
CDR3 DNA: TGTGCCAGCAGGGGGAGGGCCGGGAGATCCGTCTACGAGCAGTACTTC
CDR3 protein: CASRGRAGRSVYEQYF